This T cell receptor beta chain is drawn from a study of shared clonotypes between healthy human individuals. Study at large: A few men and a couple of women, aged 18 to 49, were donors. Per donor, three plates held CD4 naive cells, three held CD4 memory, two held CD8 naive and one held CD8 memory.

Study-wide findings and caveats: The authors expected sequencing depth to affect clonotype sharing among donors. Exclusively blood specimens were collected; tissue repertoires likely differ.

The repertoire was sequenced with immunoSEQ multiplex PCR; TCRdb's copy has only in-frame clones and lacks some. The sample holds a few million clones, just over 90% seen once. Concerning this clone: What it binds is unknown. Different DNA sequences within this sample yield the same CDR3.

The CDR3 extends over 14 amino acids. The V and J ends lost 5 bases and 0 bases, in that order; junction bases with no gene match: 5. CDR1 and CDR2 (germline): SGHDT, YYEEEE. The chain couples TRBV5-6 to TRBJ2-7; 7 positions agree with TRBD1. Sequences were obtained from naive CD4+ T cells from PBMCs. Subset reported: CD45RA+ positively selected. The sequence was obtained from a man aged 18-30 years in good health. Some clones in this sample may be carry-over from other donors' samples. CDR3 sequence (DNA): TGTGCCAGCAGGAAGACAGGGAGCTCCTACGAGCAGTACTTC. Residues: CASRKTGSSYEQYF. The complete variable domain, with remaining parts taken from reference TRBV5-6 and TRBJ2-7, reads DAGVTQSPTHLIKTRGQQVTLRCSPKSGHDTVSWYQQALGQGPQFIFQYYEEEERQRGNFPDRFSGHQFPNYSSELNVNALLLGDSALYLCASRKTGSSYEQYFGPGTRLTVT.